The rows below give T cell receptor beta chains drawn from one sample of a study of response to subunit inactivated influenza vaccine. One entry per CDR3 protein results from TCRdb running MiXCR on the RT-PCR reads. Of approximately 170,000 distinct CDR3 sequences in the sample, 10% to 15% were seen once. The data also belong to a second study, concerning T cells expressing NK-cell markers.

Here the sequenced sample was CD8+ T cells sorted from PBMCs, taken about 11 days after vaccination. The source is a middle-aged man who received an inactivated influenza vaccine. CDR3s include the opening cysteine and the closing phenylalanine or tryptophan. D genes are given only for firm matches. For some rows the clone size is stated as once, few or many, or as a class when expanded; others skip it.

cdr3_nt: TGTGCCACCAGCAAGGAATTGAACAGGGACTATGAGCAGTTCTTC; cdr3_aa: CATSKELNRDYEQFF; clone_size: many; d_call: .; j_call: TRBJ2-1; cdr3_length: 15; v_call: TRBV15
cdr3_nt: TGTGCCAGCAGTTACGAGGGGCTGAGGGAGCAGTACTTC; cdr3_aa: CASSYEGLREQYF; clone_size: .; d_call: .; j_call: TRBJ2-7; cdr3_length: 13; v_call: TRBV6-2/TRBV6-3
cdr3_nt: TGTGCCAGCAGCAAGCGGGAGCTCAATGAGCAGTTCTTC; cdr3_aa: CASSKRELNEQFF; clone_size: few; d_call: TRBD2; j_call: TRBJ2-1; cdr3_length: 13; v_call: TRBV7-9
cdr3_nt: TGTGCCAGCAGCCGCGGGACAGGGGTGAACACCATATATTTT; cdr3_aa: CASSRGTGVNTIYF; clone_size: .; d_call: TRBD1; j_call: TRBJ1-3; cdr3_length: 14; v_call: TRBV7-9
cdr3_nt: TGCAGTGCCCAAAAGGGGGAGGGCAATCAGCCCCAGCATTTT; cdr3_aa: CSAQKGEGNQPQHF; clone_size: few; d_call: .; j_call: TRBJ1-5; cdr3_length: 14; v_call: TRBV20-1
cdr3_nt: TGCAGCGCGGAGACAGCTGCCTCCTACGAGCAGTACTTC; cdr3_aa: CSAETAASYEQYF; clone_size: few; d_call: .; j_call: TRBJ2-7; cdr3_length: 13; v_call: TRBV29-1
cdr3_nt: TGTGCCAGCAGTACGCTGGGAGTTCAGGAGACCCAGTACTTC; cdr3_aa: CASSTLGVQETQYF; clone_size: .; d_call: .; j_call: TRBJ2-5; cdr3_length: 14; v_call: TRBV6-1
cdr3_nt: TGTGCCACCAGTCCTTCCCGGCCAGTTTCGAATGAGCAGTTCTTC; cdr3_aa: CATSPSRPVSNEQFF; clone_size: .; d_call: .; j_call: TRBJ2-1; cdr3_length: 15; v_call: TRBV24-1
cdr3_nt: TGTGCCAGCAGTGAGTCGGTAGCGGGGTCCTACGAGCAGTACTTC; cdr3_aa: CASSESVAGSYEQYF; clone_size: many; d_call: TRBD2; j_call: TRBJ2-7; cdr3_length: 15; v_call: TRBV2
cdr3_nt: TGTGCCACCAGGACAGGGGGCAATGAGCAGTTCTTC; cdr3_aa: CATRTGGNEQFF; clone_size: few; d_call: TRBD1; j_call: TRBJ2-1; cdr3_length: 12; v_call: TRBV6-6
cdr3_nt: TGTGCCAGCAGCTTATGGGGGGTTCATGAGCAGTTCTTC; cdr3_aa: CASSLWGVHEQFF; clone_size: few; d_call: .; j_call: TRBJ2-1; cdr3_length: 13; v_call: TRBV13
cdr3_nt: TGTGCCACCAGTGCCACGGACAGCCGCTCTGGAAACACCATATATTTT; cdr3_aa: CATSATDSRSGNTIYF; clone_size: few; d_call: .; j_call: TRBJ1-3; cdr3_length: 16; v_call: TRBV24-1
cdr3_nt: TGTACCCTGGGCACAGATACGCAGTATTTT; cdr3_aa: CTLGTDTQYF; clone_size: few; d_call: .; j_call: TRBJ2-3; cdr3_length: 10; v_call: TRBV12-3/TRBV12-4
cdr3_nt: TGTGCCAGCAGCGTAGATGGGACTAGCGGGAGATCCCCTATTGGCTCCTACAATGAGCAGTTCTTC; cdr3_aa: CASSVDGTSGRSPIGSYNEQFF; clone_size: few; d_call: TRBD2; j_call: TRBJ2-1; cdr3_length: 22; v_call: TRBV9
cdr3_nt: TGTGCCAGCAGCCATGGTAGGGGAGCGGACTCCTACGAGCAGTACTTC; cdr3_aa: CASSHGRGADSYEQYF; clone_size: .; d_call: .; j_call: TRBJ2-7; cdr3_length: 16; v_call: TRBV7-2
cdr3_nt: TGTGCCAGCAGCGTAGGGACTAGCGGGGGGAATAGCAATGAGCAGTTCTTC; cdr3_aa: CASSVGTSGGNSNEQFF; clone_size: many; d_call: TRBD2; j_call: TRBJ2-1; cdr3_length: 17; v_call: TRBV9